This T cell receptor (beta chain) derives from a study of cytomegalovirus exposure and HLA in healthy donors. Worth noting for this clone: Its antigen is still unknown.

The CDR3 is 13 residues long. Unmatched junction bases numbered 7, after V lost 5 bases and J lost 10 bases. Germline values: CDR1 MRHNA, CDR2 SNTAGT. Those who donated were healthy bone marrow donors. The study, taken as a whole, reports: Some V segments (TRBV6-2 and TRBV6-3 among them) were excluded as indistinguishable. It was reported that the classifier diagnosed cytomegalovirus status with high specificity and sensitivity in both the original and validation cohorts. Earlier results showed most TCR beta V segments being productive about 87% or about 30% of the time.

The PCR made use of 60 Vbeta and 13 Jbeta primers. Assay: immunoSEQ multiplex PCR; the TCRdb copy retains only in-frame clones and omits some. Listed are 110,000 to 150,000 clones; 0.9% to 1% falls within the top ten. The source is a male donor in good health and CMV-seronegative. The rearrangement uses TRBV6-4 and TRBJ2-1, with 8 bases that match TRBD2. The sequenced sample consisted of PBMCs. This CDR3 is CASSINLAGEQFF. CDR3 nucleotides: TGTGCCAGCAGTATCAACTTAGCGGGAGAGCAGTTCTTC.